These 16 T cell receptor beta chains were sequenced from one sample in a study of T cell responses to AZD1222 COVID-19 vaccine. TCRdb keeps only in-frame clones here, not all; method: immunoSEQ multiplex PCR. The sample lists approximately 160,000 clones, roughly 94% occurring once. The specimen was peripheral blood, collected 28 days after the second AZD1222 dose. The source of these receptors is an adult who received the AZD1222 COVID-19 vaccine.

This chain uses TRBV7-8 with TRBJ2-3; no clear D gene. Germline CDR1 SGHVS, CDR2 FQNEAQ. This CDR3 comprises 14 residues. Trimming left V 7 bases short and J 2 bases short, with 13 bases between. Written as DNA, the CDR3 is TGTGCCAGCAAACCCCCCGGCTACACAGATACGCAGTATTTT. Protein product: CASKPPGYTDTQYF.

The chain uses TRBV2 and TRBJ1-5, with D maybe TRBD1 (5 bases). The CDR3 is 13 amino acids. CDR1 and CDR2 (germline): SNHLY, FYNNEI. Trimming cost V 7 bases and J 3 bases, with 10 bases left between them. CDR3 bases: TGTGCCAGCAAAGGGGAAGTCAATCAGCCCCAGCATTTT. It specifies CASKGEVNQPQHF.

V gene TRBV2 combines with J gene TRBJ1-2; D is ambiguous. From germline, CDR1 is SNHLY and CDR2 FYNNEI. The CDR3 covers 17 residues. Trimming left V 9 bases short and J 3 bases short, with 26 bases between. The CDR3 loop is CASPWTPGEGRDYGYTF. In DNA form, the CDR3 reads TGTGCCAGTCCATGGACCCCCGGGGAGGGTAGGGACTATGGCTACACCTTC.

This clone occurred once. The CDR3: CASSHGAGYYGYTF. In nucleotides, the CDR3 is TGTGCCAGCAGCCACGGGGCAGGTTACTATGGCTACACCTTC. The chain recombines TRBV6-5 with TRBJ1-2; TRBD1 is a possible D gene (5 bases). CDR1 is MNHEY, CDR2 SVGAGI, per germline. The CDR3 spans 14 residues. Trimming took off 6 bases at V and 3 bases at J, with 14 bases between the two ends.

The chain combines TRBV27 with TRBJ2-1, with a tentative D call TRBD1 (5 bases). V was trimmed by 5 bases and J by 5 bases, leaving 19 bases between them. This CDR3 comprises 16 residues. CDR1 is MNHEY and CDR2 is SMNVEV in the germline V gene (reference sequence). In DNA form, the CDR3 reads TGTGCCAGCAGTCGCTGGGGCGGACGGAAGAACAATGAGCAGTTCTTC. This sequence encodes CASSRWGGRKNNEQFF.

The rearrangement joins TRBV5-6 to TRBJ1-1; no definite D call. This CDR3 region has 14 residues. V was pared by 2 bases and J by 0 bases, with 8 bases between. CDR1 is SGHDT and CDR2 is YYEEEE in the germline V gene. DNA for the CDR3: TGTGCCAGCAGCTTTCGGTACCTGAACACTGAAGCTTTCTTT. Its translation: CASSFRYLNTEAFF.

This clone appeared once. This rearrangement joins TRBV10-2 to TRBJ1-2; D not resolved. V shed 4 bases and J shed 0 bases, with 9 bases lying between them. This CDR3 region has 14 residues. Germline V CDR1 and CDR2: WSHSY, SAAADI. DNA for the CDR3: TGCGCCAGCAGTGGGGTCAGACCTAACTATGGCTACACCTTC. This codes for CASSGVRPNYGYTF.

V and J are TRBV2 and TRBJ1-5, with 7 bases lining up with TRBD1. CDR1 and CDR2 from the germline V gene are SNHLY and FYNNEI. The CDR3 has 15 amino acids. The V segment lost 2 bases and the J segment 7 bases; nucleotides outside the gene matches: 8. The CDR3 coding sequence is TGTGCCAGCAGTGAAATAGGGGGCTCGAGGCAGCCCCAGCATTTT. As protein: CASSEIGGSRQPQHF.

The rearrangement joins TRBV5-4 to TRBJ2-7, with unresolved D. Trimming pared 0 bases from V and 0 bases from J, leaving 13 bases between. The germline V gene encodes CDR1 SGHNT and CDR2 YYREEE (reference sequence). There are 16 residues in the CDR3. The CDR3 nucleotides read TGTGCCAGCAGCTTGGGTCCACCCTCCAGCTCCTACGAGCAGTACTTC. Residues: CASSLGPPSSSYEQYF.

The rearrangement joins TRBV4-1 to TRBJ2-7, with TRBD2 identical over 10 bases. The CDR3 is 15 residues long. Looked up from germline, CDR1 is MGHRA and CDR2 is YSYEKL. Trimming took 1 base from V and 0 from J; bases not matched to a gene: 0. The CDR3 sequence: CASSQASGSSYEQYF. CDR3 in DNA: TGCGCCAGCAGCCAAGCTAGCGGGAGCTCCTACGAGCAGTACTTC.

The chain uses TRBV11-2 and TRBJ1-2, with D perhaps matching TRBD1 (5 bases). Trimming shortened V by 2 bases and J by 8 bases, and 18 bases separated the two germline ends. This CDR3 spans 15 amino acids. CDR1 SGHAT and CDR2 FQNNGV come from the germline V gene. Here the CDR3 reads CASSLYPTGTPGYTF. CDR3 DNA sequence: TGTGCCAGCAGCTTATACCCAACTGGGACCCCGGGCTACACCTTC.

This chain uses TRBV5-1 with TRBJ2-3, with TRBD2 matching over 10 bases. The CDR3 sequence is 16 residues long. The J segment lost 5 bases and the V segment lost 2 bases, leaving 8 bases of the junction unmatched. Germline V gene lookup returns CDR1 SGHRS and CDR2 YFSETQ. DNA for the CDR3: TGCGCCAGCAGCTTATCTAGCGGGAGAGGGGGAGATACGCAGTATTTT. Translated, it gives CASSLSSGRGGDTQYF. The full variable domain, rest sourced from reference TRBV5-1 and TRBJ2-3, is KAGVTQTPRYLIKTRGQQVTLSCSPISGHRSVSWYQQTPGQGLQFLFEYFSETQRNKGNFPGRFSGRQFSNSRSEMNVSTLELGDSALYLCASSLSSGRGGDTQYFGPGTRLTVL.

This clone was detected once. The chain carries TRBV5-8 and TRBJ2-5, with D perhaps assigned TRBD1 or TRBD2 (6 bases each). The CDR3 loop spans 16 amino acids. CDR1 and CDR2 (germline): SGHTS, YDEGEE. The V gene lost 4 bases and the J gene lost 4 bases, with 20 bases spanning the gap. The CDR3 nucleotides are TGTGCCAGCAGCGACAACGGATATAAGGGGGGAGAGACCCAGTACTTC. It translates to CASSDNGYKGGETQYF. The whole variable domain, remainder taken from reference TRBV5-8 and TRBJ2-5, is EAGVTQSPTHLIKTRGQQATLRCSPISGHTSVYWYQQALGLGLQFLLWYDEGEERNRGNFPPRFSGRQFPNYSSELNVNALELEDSALYLCASSDNGYKGGETQYFGPGTRLLVL.

This sequence joins TRBV4-2 and TRBJ1-4; tentative D call: TRBD1 (6 bases). The germline gives CDR1 LGHNA, CDR2 YNFKEQ. The germline V and J ends were trimmed by 0 bases and 7 bases, with 15 bases remaining between them. The CDR3 covers 16 residues. This chain's CDR3 is CASSQDRGGLSEKLFF. The DNA of the CDR3 is TGTGCCAGCAGCCAAGATAGGGGGGGGCTGAGTGAAAAACTGTTTTTT.

This clone was detected only once. DNA of the CDR3: TGTGCCAGCAGCCGCAGATGGACGCCGGCCTCTGGGGCCAACGTCCTGACTTTC. As protein: CASSRRWTPASGANVLTF. The V gene is TRBV5-4, the J gene TRBJ2-6; unclear D gene. The CDR3 contains 18 residues. V lost 4 bases and J lost 0, with 17 bases in between. Germline V gene lookup returns CDR1 SGHNT and CDR2 YYREEE (reference sequence).

The chain is built from TRBV4-2 and TRBJ1-1, with D unclear. Deletions cut 0 bases from V and 4 bases from J, with 12 bases between. Germline CDR1 LGHNA, CDR2 YNFKEQ. The CDR3 totals 15 residues. CDR3 amino acids: CASSQEHGFGTEAFF. CDR3 bases: TGTGCCAGCAGCCAAGAACATGGTTTCGGCACTGAAGCTTTCTTT.